The 12 T cell receptor beta chains reported below all come from one sample, sequenced in a study of radiotherapy plus CTLA-4 blockade in lung cancer. The repertoire was sequenced with immunoSEQ multiplex PCR; TCRdb's copy has only in-frame clones and lacks some. The sample has just over 14,000 clones; roughly 70% are singletons. Sequences were derived from peripheral blood, sampled from a patient treated with radiotherapy plus ipilimumab. The receptors were sampled from a human donor with non-small cell lung cancer whose response to radiotherapy plus ipilimumab could not be evaluated.

The rearrangement uses TRBV5-4 and TRBJ2-5; 7 nucleotides line up with TRBD1. CDR3 length: 16 amino acids. CDR1 and CDR2 from the germline V gene are SGHNT and YYREEE (reference sequence). The trim removed 4 bases at V and 5 bases at J, leaving 14 bases unmatched. The CDR3 DNA sequence: TGTGCCAGCAGCCAACAGGGGACGTCCGGTAGGGAGACCCAGTACTTC. It yields the protein CASSQQGTSGRETQYF.

This clone appeared a few times. The rearrangement joins TRBV6-6 to TRBJ2-3; D ambiguous. Trimming took 6 bases from V and 4 from J, leaving 17 bases between them. CDR1 and CDR2 from the germline V gene are MNHNY and SVGAGI (reference sequence). The CDR3 runs 15 residues. The CDR3 nucleotides are TGTGCCAGCAGCGACATTTTATCAGTAGCAGATACGCAGTATTTT. It encodes CASSDILSVADTQYF.

This chain links TRBV19 with TRBJ1-2; D may be TRBD1 (6 bases). The CDR3 sequence is 13 residues long. V gave up 9 bases and J gave up 8 bases, with 19 bases separating them. Germline values: CDR1 LNHDA, CDR2 SQIVND (reference sequence). Here the CDR3 reads CASNNGGLEGYTF. The CDR3 region has the DNA TGTGCCAGCAACAACGGGGGGCTCGAGGGCTACACCTTC.

The chain employs TRBV19 and TRBJ2-5; a weak D match, TRBD1 (6 bases). Trimming pared 3 bases from V and 6 bases from J, leaving 14 bases between. The CDR3 length is 14 residues. Germline CDR1 LNHDA, CDR2 SQIVND (reference sequence). The CDR3 here is CASSIGQQVKTQYF. Written as DNA, the CDR3 is TGTGCCAGTAGTATCGGACAGCAAGTCAAGACCCAGTACTTC. The full variable domain, its missing parts supplied by reference TRBV19 and TRBJ2-5, is DGGITQSPKYLFRKEGQNVTLSCEQNLNHDAMYWYRQDPGQGLRLIYYSQIVNDFQKGDIAEGYSVSREKKESFPLTVTSAQKNPTAFYLCASSIGQQVKTQYFGPGTRLLVL.

This chain links TRBV9 with TRBJ1-5, with TRBD1 as a possible D gene (5 bases). With 5 bases removed from V and 5 bases from J, the gap between germline ends came to 14 bases. The CDR3 consists of 14 residues. Germline lookup yields CDR1 SGDLS and CDR2 YYNGEE. The CDR3 spells CASSPGTSYQPQHF. The CDR3 bases are TGTGCCAGCAGTCCAGGGACTAGTTATCAGCCCCAGCATTTT.

The rearrangement links TRBV12-5 to TRBJ2-5; TRBD2 matches at 11 bases. From germline, CDR1 is LGHNT and CDR2 FRNRAP. This CDR3 spans 15 amino acids. V was clipped by 7 bases and J by 5 bases; unmatched bases: 9. The CDR3: CASATLAGGRETQYF. The CDR3 coding sequence is TGTGCTAGTGCAACCCTAGCGGGGGGTCGGGAGACCCAGTACTTC.

This clone showed up just a few times. The chain combines TRBV10-3 with TRBJ1-1, with D perhaps TRBD1 (6 bases). Trimming removed 5 bases from V and 1 base from J, with 11 bases in between. This CDR3 is built from 14 residues. Germline CDR1 and CDR2: ENHRY and SYGVKD. DNA for the CDR3: TGTGCCATCAGTACCGGGACACAGAACACTGAAGCTTTCTTT. Translated: CAISTGTQNTEAFF.

The chain uses TRBV11-2 and TRBJ1-5, with D hard to call. The V end lost 4 bases, the J end lost 3 bases, and 7 bases lay between the germline ends. CDR1 is SGHAT, CDR2 FQNNGV, per germline. CDR3 length: 13 amino acids. Here the CDR3 DNA reads TGTGCCAGCAGCTCCAATTTCAATCAGCCCCAGCATTTT. It encodes CASSSNFNQPQHF.

This chain connects TRBV13 to TRBJ1-6, with no clear D. V lost 0 bases and J 7 bases, leaving 16 bases between the germline ends. This CDR3 has 17 amino acids. The V gene's germline CDR1 is PRHDT and CDR2 FYEKMQ (reference sequence). The CDR3 bases are TGTGCCAGCAGCTTAGGGGATCCCGGAGCCCCCAATTCACCCCTCCACTTT. Its translation: CASSLGDPGAPNSPLHF.

This sequence joins TRBV5-4 and TRBJ2-3; TRBD1 might be the D (5 bases). This CDR3 contains 16 residues. Trimming took off 4 bases at V and 6 bases at J, with 21 bases between the two ends. From germline, CDR1 is SGHNT and CDR2 YYREEE (reference sequence). The CDR3 coding sequence is TGTGCCAGCAGCCGCTCCCCCCCAGGGATATCGGATACGCAGTATTTT. Translated, it gives CASSRSPPGISDTQYF.

V gene TRBV7-2 combines with J gene TRBJ1-3; D is undetermined. Germline V gene lookup returns CDR1 SGHTA and CDR2 FQGNSA. The CDR3 consists of 15 residues. V gave up 5 bases and J gave up 0 bases, with 11 bases separating them. Here the CDR3 DNA reads TGTGCCAGCAGCGCAACAGTGGTCTCTGGAAACACCATATATTTT. Its protein is CASSATVVSGNTIYF. The complete variable domain, with remaining parts taken from reference TRBV7-2 and TRBJ1-3, reads GAGVSQSPSNKVTEKGKDVELRCDPISGHTALYWYRQSLGQGLEFLIYFQGNSAPDKSGLPSDRFSAERTGGSVSTLTIQRTQQEDSAVYLCASSATVVSGNTIYFGEGSWLTVV.

The chain recombines TRBV7-2 with TRBJ1-5; D ambiguous. Germline loops: CDR1 SGHTA, CDR2 FQGNSA. The CDR3 is 14 amino acids. Trimming took 5 bases from V and 0 from J, leaving 8 bases between them. CDR3 in DNA: TGTGCCAGCAGCCCTGCGGGTAGCAATCAGCCCCAGCATTTT. Translated: CASSPAGSNQPQHF.